This entry is about one TCR beta chain. It has no known antigen specificity. The record has no base qualities; no much larger clone is one base away. TCRbeta CDR3 regions were amplified from genomic DNA by means of the immunoSEQ Assay, a bias-controlled multiplex PCR. The original methods were these. The number of nucleated cells in each sample was estimated from the amplification of reference gene primers within the assay. Sequence reads were collapsed and filtered to measure the absolute abundance of every unique TCRbeta CDR3 rearrangement. For each sample, productive Simpson clonality was calculated as the square root of Simpson's diversity index over productive rearrangements. Sourced from immuneACCESS, this table was stored by TCRdb with only in-frame sequences that have V and J called. A share of the clones is absent; for the studies checked, an unresolved V gene accounts for under half, and the remainder has no known explanation. The DNA was the basis for D and trimming; V, J and clone size are from that table. Within this sample are 270,000 or so clones, with about 80% of them counted one time only. Around 10% of the sample rests with the top ten.

From the cysteine through the phenylalanine, the CDR3 covers 15 amino acids. The DNA shown is the 45-base CDR3, in frame from base 1. V ends up 3 bases short and J 1 base short, with an unmatched junction base count of 3. The germline V gene sets CDR1 to KGHSH and CDR2 to LQKENI. These data belong to a study of blood T cell repertoires in COVID-19 (dated by TCRdb to the early 2020s). Context from the whole study: The collaborator samples originated in the United States, Italy and Spain and spanned the acute and convalescent phases of COVID-19. The material from the prospective study consisted of cDNA or gDNA derived from T cells, B-cell-depleted T cells, or PBMCs. The dataset comprised deeply sampled blood TCRbeta repertoires from subjects exposed to, actively infected with, or recovered from COVID-19. The repertoires were made available in a free public database intended to serve as a resource for research on the immune response to SARS-CoV-2. Samples were obtained from the ongoing ImmuneRACE study (first 160 participants) and from some 1,200 subjects provided by 6 global collaborators. A de-identified subject ID, COVID-19 status, age in years and sex were almost always included in the sample metadata. Where available, HLA class I and class II types were obtained from metadata supplied by the sample provider rather than from assay-based typing. Study-level results and caveats: How much clinical and demographic metadata was included differed by source and by participant, and the metadata was provided uncurated.

Samples from volunteer blood donors who had recovered from COVID-19 were contributed by a second Seattle source. Collaborating institutions collected whole blood in K2EDTA tubes following their own protocols. For TCRbeta analysis, collaborator samples were shipped as frozen whole blood, as isolated PBMCs, or as DNA extracted from either sample type. This TCR was recovered from a woman between 50 and 59 years old who had recovered from COVID-19. This receptor chain uses TRBV18 and TRBJ2-5, and TRBD1 aligns with 9 junction nucleotides. Sequencing was performed on peripheral blood. The CDR3 reads CASSPGTGSQETQYF. The DNA sequence is given as TGTGCCAGCTCACCCGGGACAGGGTCCCAAGAGACCCAGTACTTC.